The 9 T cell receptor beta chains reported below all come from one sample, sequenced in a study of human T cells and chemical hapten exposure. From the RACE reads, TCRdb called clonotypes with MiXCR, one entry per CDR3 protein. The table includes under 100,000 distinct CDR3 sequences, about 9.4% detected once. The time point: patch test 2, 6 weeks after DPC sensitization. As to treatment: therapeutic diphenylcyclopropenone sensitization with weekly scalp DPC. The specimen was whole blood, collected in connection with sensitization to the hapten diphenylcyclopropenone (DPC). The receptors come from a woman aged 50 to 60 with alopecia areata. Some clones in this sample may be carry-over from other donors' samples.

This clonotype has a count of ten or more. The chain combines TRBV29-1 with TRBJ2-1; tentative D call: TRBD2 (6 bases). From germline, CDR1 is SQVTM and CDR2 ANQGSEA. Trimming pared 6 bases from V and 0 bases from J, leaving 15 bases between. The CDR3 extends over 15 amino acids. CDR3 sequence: CSVGDSSSSYNEQFF. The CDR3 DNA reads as TGCAGCGTGGGGGACTCCTCGAGCTCCTACAATGAGCAGTTCTTC.

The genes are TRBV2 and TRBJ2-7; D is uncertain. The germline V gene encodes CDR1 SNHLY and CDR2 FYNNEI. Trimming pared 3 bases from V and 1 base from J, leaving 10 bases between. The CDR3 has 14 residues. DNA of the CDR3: TGTGCCAGCAGTGAGCGTCGGGTTTCCTACGAGCAGTACTTC. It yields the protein CASSERRVSYEQYF.

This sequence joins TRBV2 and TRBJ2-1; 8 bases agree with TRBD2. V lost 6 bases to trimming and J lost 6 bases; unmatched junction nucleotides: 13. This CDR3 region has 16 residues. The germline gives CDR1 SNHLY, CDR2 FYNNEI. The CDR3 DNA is TGTGCCAGCAGGCGGGGGTCAAGCGGGAGTCTCAATGAGCAGTTCTTC. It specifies CASRRGSSGSLNEQFF. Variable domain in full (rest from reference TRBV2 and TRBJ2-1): EPEVTQTPSHQVTQMGQEVILRCVPISNHLYFYWYRQILGQKVEFLVSFYNNEISEKSEIFDDQFSVERPDGSNFTLKIRSTKLEDSAMYFCASRRGSSGSLNEQFFGPGTRLTVL.

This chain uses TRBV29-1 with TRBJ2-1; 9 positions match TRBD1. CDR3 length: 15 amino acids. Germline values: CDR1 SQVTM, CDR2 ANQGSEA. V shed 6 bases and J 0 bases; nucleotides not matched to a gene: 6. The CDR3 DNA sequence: TGCAGCGTAGAAAAGACAGGGGGCTCCTACAATGAGCAGTTCTTC. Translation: CSVEKTGGSYNEQFF.

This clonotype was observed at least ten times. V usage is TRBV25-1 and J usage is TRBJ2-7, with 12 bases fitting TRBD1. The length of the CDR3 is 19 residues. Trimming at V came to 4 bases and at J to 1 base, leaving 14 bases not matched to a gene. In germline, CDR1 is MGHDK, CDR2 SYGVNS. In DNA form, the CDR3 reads TGTGCCAGCAGTGTAGGCTGGGGACAGGGGGCTGGGGGTTCCTACGAGCAGTACTTC. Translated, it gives CASSVGWGQGAGGSYEQYF.

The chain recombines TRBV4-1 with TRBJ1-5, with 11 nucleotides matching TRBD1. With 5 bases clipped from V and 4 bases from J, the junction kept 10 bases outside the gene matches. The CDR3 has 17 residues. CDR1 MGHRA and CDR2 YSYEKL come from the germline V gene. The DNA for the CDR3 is TGCGCCAGCAGCTGGACAGGGGGCGATCCCGTGAATCAGCCCCAGCATTTT. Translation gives CASSWTGGDPVNQPQHF.

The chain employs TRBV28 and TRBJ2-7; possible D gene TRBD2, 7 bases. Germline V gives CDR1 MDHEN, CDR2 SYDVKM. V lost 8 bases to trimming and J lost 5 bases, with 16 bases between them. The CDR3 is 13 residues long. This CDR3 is CASAGGGEDEQYF. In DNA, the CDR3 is TGTGCCAGCGCTGGGGGGGGCGAAGACGAGCAGTACTTC.

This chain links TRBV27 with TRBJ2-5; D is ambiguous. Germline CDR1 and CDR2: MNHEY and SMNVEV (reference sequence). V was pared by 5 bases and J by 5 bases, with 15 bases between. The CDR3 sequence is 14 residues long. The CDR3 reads CASSLQSVRETQYF. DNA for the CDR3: TGTGCCAGCAGTCTACAAAGTGTGCGGGAGACCCAGTACTTC.

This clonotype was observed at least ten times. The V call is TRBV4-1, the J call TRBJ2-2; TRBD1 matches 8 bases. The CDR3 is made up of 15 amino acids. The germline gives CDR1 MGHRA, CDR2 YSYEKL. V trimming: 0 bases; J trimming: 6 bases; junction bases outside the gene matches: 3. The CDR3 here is CASSQEDRASGELFF. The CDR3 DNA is TGCGCCAGCAGCCAAGAGGACAGGGCCTCCGGGGAGCTGTTTTTT.